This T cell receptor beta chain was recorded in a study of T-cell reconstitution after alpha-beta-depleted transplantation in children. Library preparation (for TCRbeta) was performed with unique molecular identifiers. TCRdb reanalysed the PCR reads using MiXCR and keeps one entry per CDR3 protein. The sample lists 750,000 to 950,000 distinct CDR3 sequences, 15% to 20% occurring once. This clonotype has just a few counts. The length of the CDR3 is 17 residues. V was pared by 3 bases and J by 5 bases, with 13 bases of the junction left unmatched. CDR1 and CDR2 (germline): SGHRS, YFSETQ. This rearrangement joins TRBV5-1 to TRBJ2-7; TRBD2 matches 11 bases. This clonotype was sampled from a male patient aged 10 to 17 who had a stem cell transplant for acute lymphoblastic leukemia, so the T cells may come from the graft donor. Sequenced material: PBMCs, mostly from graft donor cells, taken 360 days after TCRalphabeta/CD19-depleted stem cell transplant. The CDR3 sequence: CASSYPILTSGANEQYF. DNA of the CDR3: TGCGCCAGCAGCTACCCCATCCTGACTAGCGGGGCGAACGAGCAGTACTTC.